This T cell receptor (beta chain) was captured by sequencing in a study of T cell repertoires in cytomegalovirus infection. As for this clonotype: Its cognate antigen is unknown.

TCRdb used MiXCR to reprocess the reads, holding one entry per CDR3 protein. The table shows roughly 990,000 distinct CDR3 sequences, with 30% to 40% occurring only once. This receptor was taken from a human donor in good health (CMV status not recorded). Some clones in this sample may be carry-over from other donors' samples. Sequencing used cultured CD8+ T cells from PBMCs, obtained from culture after CMV antigen stimulation.

DNA of the CDR3: TGCAGCGCTGGCCATCCAGAGAGGTGGGCTGAAGCTTTCTTT. Translated, it gives CSAGHPERWAEAFF. V and J are TRBV29-1 and TRBJ1-1, with D unresolved. The germline V gene has CDR1 SQVTM and CDR2 ANQGSEA. The CDR3 consists of 14 residues. The ends were cut back, 7 bases at V and 6 bases at J, with 21 bases in the middle. Full variable domain (rest looked up from reference TRBV29-1 and TRBJ1-1): SAVISQKPSRDICQRGTSLTIQCQVDSQVTMMFWYRQQPGQSLTLIATANQGSEATYESGFVIDKFPISRPNLTFSTLTVSNMSPEDSSIYLCSAGHPERWAEAFFGQGTRLTVV.